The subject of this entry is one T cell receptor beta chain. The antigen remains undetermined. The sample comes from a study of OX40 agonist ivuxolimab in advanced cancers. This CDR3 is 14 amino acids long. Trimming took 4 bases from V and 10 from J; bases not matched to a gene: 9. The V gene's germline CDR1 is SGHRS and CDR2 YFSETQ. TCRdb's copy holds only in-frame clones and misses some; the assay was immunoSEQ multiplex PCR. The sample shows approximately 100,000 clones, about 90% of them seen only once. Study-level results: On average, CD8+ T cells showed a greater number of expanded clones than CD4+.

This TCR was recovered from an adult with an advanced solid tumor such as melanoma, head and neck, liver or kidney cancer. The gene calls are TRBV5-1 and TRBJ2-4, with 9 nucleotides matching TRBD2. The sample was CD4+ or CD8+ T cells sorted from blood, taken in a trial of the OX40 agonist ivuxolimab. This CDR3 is CASSTTSGAAIQYF. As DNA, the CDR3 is TGCGCCAGCAGCACGACTAGCGGTGCTGCAATTCAGTACTTC.